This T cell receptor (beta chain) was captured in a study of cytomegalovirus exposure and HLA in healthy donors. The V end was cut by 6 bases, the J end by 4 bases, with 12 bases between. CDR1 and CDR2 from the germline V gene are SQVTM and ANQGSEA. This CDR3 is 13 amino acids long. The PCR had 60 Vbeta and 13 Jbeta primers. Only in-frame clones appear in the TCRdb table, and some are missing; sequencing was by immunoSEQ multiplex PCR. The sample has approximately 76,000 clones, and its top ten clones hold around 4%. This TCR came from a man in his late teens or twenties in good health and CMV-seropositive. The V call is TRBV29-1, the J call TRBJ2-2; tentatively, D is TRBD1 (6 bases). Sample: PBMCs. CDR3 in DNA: TGCAGCGTACGTTCACAGGGCACCGGGGAGCTGTTTTTT. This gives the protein CSVRSQGTGELFF.